Listed here are 17 T cell receptor beta chains from one sample, sequenced in a study of blood T cell repertoires in COVID-19. The protocol was immunoSEQ multiplex PCR, while the TCRdb copy is restricted to in-frame clones and leaves out a portion. The repertoire has under 200,000 clones, about 91% of them found once; the top ten carry roughly 0.8%. The sequenced sample consisted of PBMCs or T cells enriched from blood (not recorded which). The receptors originated from a woman aged 18-29 years who had recovered from COVID-19.

The rearrangement joins TRBV15 to TRBJ2-2; 8 positions agree with TRBD2. The CDR3 extends over 14 amino acids. The germline CDR1 and CDR2 sequences are LNHNV and YYDKDF (reference sequence). Unmatched junction bases numbered 2, after V lost 2 bases and J lost 6 bases. The CDR3 nucleotides read TGTGCCACCAGCAGAAGGACTAGCCCCGGGGAGCTGTTTTTT. Its protein is CATSRRTSPGELFF.

This clone was recorded a few times. The chain uses TRBV5-1 and TRBJ2-7; 11 bases line up with TRBD2. Germline V lookup: CDR1 SGHRS, CDR2 YFSETQ. V gave up 0 bases and J gave up 6 bases; unmatched junction bases: 2. This CDR3 contains 14 residues. CDR3: CASSLVTSGGEQYF. CDR3 in DNA: TGCGCCAGCAGCTTGGTAACTAGCGGGGGCGAGCAGTACTTC.

The rearrangement uses TRBV9 and TRBJ2-3; 10 bases are shared with TRBD2. CDR1 is SGDLS, CDR2 YYNGEE, per germline. The length of the CDR3 is 16 residues. V shed 3 bases, J shed 4 bases, and the junction held 8 bases outside the gene matches. The CDR3 reads CASSGSSGSGSDTQYF. The CDR3 nucleotides are TGTGCCAGCAGCGGTTCTAGCGGGAGCGGGTCAGATACGCAGTATTTT.

The chain employs TRBV11-3 and TRBJ1-5; D is ambiguous. This CDR3 region has 12 residues. CDR1 and CDR2 (germline): SGHNT, YENEEA. V lost 4 bases and J 3 bases, leaving 4 bases between the germline ends. CDR3 coding DNA: TGTGCCAGCAGCTCCCTCAATCAGCCCCAGCATTTT. Translation: CASSSLNQPQHF.

The chain carries TRBV7-2 and TRBJ2-5, with TRBD1 as a possible D gene (5 bases). Germline-derived CDR1 and CDR2 are SGHTA and FQGNSA. Trimming removed 5 bases at V and 0 bases at J, with 10 bases between. The CDR3 contains 14 residues. The CDR3 reads CASSGARYQETQYF. In DNA, the CDR3 is TGTGCCAGCAGCGGGGCTCGATACCAAGAGACCCAGTACTTC.

This clone was observed a few times. The chain couples TRBV19 to TRBJ1-1, with 7 positions matching TRBD1. Germline lookup yields CDR1 LNHDA and CDR2 SQIVND (reference sequence). V shed 7 bases and J 0 bases; nucleotides not matched to a gene: 8. CDR3 size: 15 residues. The CDR3 protein is CASTGPGQLNTEAFF. The CDR3 DNA follows: TGTGCCAGTACTGGACCGGGACAGTTGAACACTGAAGCTTTCTTT.

This clone was picked up one time. This rearrangement joins TRBV28 to TRBJ2-3, with 9 bases fitting TRBD1. CDR1 and CDR2 (germline): MDHEN, SYDVKM. The CDR3 spans 16 residues. J lost 7 bases, V lost 5 bases, and 13 bases had no gene match. CDR3 nucleotides: TGTGCCAGCAGTCCCCCGGGACAGGGAAGGAGTAATACGCAGTATTTT. It yields the protein CASSPPGQGRSNTQYF.

The rearrangement joins TRBV5-1 to TRBJ1-6; 7 positions agree with TRBD1. J lost 7 bases, V lost 3 bases, and 10 bases had no gene match. This CDR3 comprises 16 residues. Germline V CDR1 and CDR2: SGHRS, YFSETQ. Here the CDR3 reads CASSSQQGMGNSPLHF. For the CDR3, the DNA is TGCGCCAGCAGCTCCCAACAGGGGATGGGCAATTCACCCCTCCACTTT.

The rearrangement joins TRBV18 to TRBJ1-2; D remains ambiguous. V lost 3 bases, J lost 3 bases, and 11 bases lay in between. CDR1 KGHSH and CDR2 LQKENI come from the germline V gene. The CDR3 is 14 residues long. CDR3: CASSPQAGDYGYTF. For the CDR3, the DNA is TGTGCCAGCTCACCGCAGGCGGGTGACTATGGCTACACCTTC.

The chain carries TRBV10-3 and TRBJ2-2; D uncertain. V was trimmed by 0 bases and J by 5 bases, leaving 19 bases between them. Germline values: CDR1 ENHRY, CDR2 SYGVKD. The CDR3 sequence is 18 residues long. The chain's CDR3 is CAISESFPFQSFTGELFF. For the CDR3, the DNA is TGTGCCATCAGTGAGTCCTTCCCATTCCAGTCCTTTACCGGGGAGCTGTTTTTT.

The rearrangement links TRBV5-1 to TRBJ2-2, with 8 nucleotides matching TRBD1. Germline trimming cut 8 bases from V and 2 bases from J; bases unmatched to any gene: 5. The CDR3 consists of 14 residues. Germline CDR1 SGHRS, CDR2 YFSETQ. The CDR3 spells CASGQGSNTGELFF. CDR3 bases: TGCGCCAGTGGACAGGGATCTAACACCGGGGAGCTGTTTTTT. Full variable domain (missing parts from reference TRBV5-1 and TRBJ2-2): KAGVTQTPRYLIKTRGQQVTLSCSPISGHRSVSWYQQTPGQGLQFLFEYFSETQRNKGNFPGRFSGRQFSNSRSEMNVSTLELGDSALYLCASGQGSNTGELFFGEGSRLTVL.

The chain employs TRBV4-1 and TRBJ2-2, with a possible D match to TRBD1 (6 bases). Germline CDR1 reads MGHRA; CDR2 reads YSYEKL. The CDR3 extends over 15 amino acids. Trimming took off 4 bases at V and 6 bases at J, with 15 bases between the two ends. Written as DNA, the CDR3 is TGCGCCAGCAGCCGCTATACAGGGAATTCCGGGGAGCTGTTTTTT. Translated, it gives CASSRYTGNSGELFF.

The chain combines TRBV4-3 with TRBJ1-2; 10 positions match TRBD1. The CDR3 extends over 16 amino acids. The ends lost 0 bases at V and 5 bases at J; junction bases unmatched: 6. Germline V gene data show CDR1 as LGHNA and CDR2 as YSLEER. CDR3 sequence reads: CASSQEADRGRYGYTF. The CDR3 DNA reads TGCGCCAGCAGCCAAGAGGCGGACAGGGGGAGGTATGGCTACACCTTC.

This chain joins TRBV7-9 and TRBJ1-2; the D is unclear. V was trimmed by 4 bases and J by 4 bases, leaving 19 bases between them. CDR1 and CDR2 (germline): SEHNR, FQNEAQ (reference sequence). The CDR3 extends over 16 amino acids. The CDR3 sequence is CASSSTPLEGSYGYTF. CDR3 bases: TGTGCCAGCAGCTCCACCCCCTTGGAGGGTTCCTATGGCTACACCTTC.

V usage is TRBV4-1 and J usage is TRBJ2-6, with 7 bases aligning to TRBD1. The trim removed 2 bases at V and 0 bases at J, leaving 13 bases unmatched. CDR3 size: 20 residues. The germline V gene encodes CDR1 MGHRA and CDR2 YSYEKL. CDR3 amino acids: CASSQPLYRGSNSGANVLTF. As DNA, the CDR3 is TGCGCCAGCAGCCAACCTCTCTACAGGGGCTCAAACTCTGGGGCCAACGTCCTGACTTTC.

The rearrangement links TRBV11-2 to TRBJ1-2; 9 nucleotides match TRBD1. The CDR3 length is 14 residues. Germline lookup yields CDR1 SGHAT and CDR2 FQNNGV. V lost 3 bases, J lost 6 bases, and 5 bases stayed unmatched. The CDR3 reads CASSLVTGGNGYTF. In DNA, the CDR3 is TGTGCCAGCAGCTTGGTGACAGGGGGGAATGGCTACACCTTC. Full variable domain (outside the CDR3, taken from reference TRBV11-2 and TRBJ1-2): EAGVAQSPRYKIIEKRQSVAFWCNPISGHATLYWYQQILGQGPKLLIQFQNNGVVDDSQLPKDRFSAERLKGVDSTLKIQPAKLEDSAVYLCASSLVTGGNGYTFGSGTRLTVV.

The J gene is TRBJ2-2, the V gene TRBV5-5; 9 nucleotides align to TRBD2. The CDR3 extends over 16 amino acids. Germline CDR1 and CDR2: SGHKS and YYEKEE (reference sequence). Trimming took 4 bases from V and 6 from J; bases not matched to a gene: 10. The CDR3 is CASSPGLAGSPGELFF. The DNA of the CDR3 is TGTGCCAGCAGCCCGGGACTAGCTGGGTCCCCCGGGGAGCTGTTTTTT.